The present T cell receptor beta chain was sequenced within a study of T cells expressing NK-cell markers. Germline V gives CDR1 SGHTA, CDR2 FQGNSA. This CDR3 has 13 residues. For each CDR3 protein, TCRdb gives one entry from its re-call of the 5' RACE reads, without DNA. Its listing shows 200,000 to 300,000 distinct CDR3 sequences. The sequencing input was blood T cells: a sorted CD56 or NKG2C T cell subset, CD4+ or CD8+ T cells, or bulk PBMC T cells (not recorded which). This TCR was sampled from a woman aged 18-70 years in good health. The chain joins TRBV7-2 to TRBJ2-2; the D gene TCRdb calls, TRBD1, cannot be checked with no DNA. This chain's CDR3 is CASSVGPAGELFF. The full variable domain, rest sourced from reference TRBV7-2 and TRBJ2-2, is GAGVSQSPSNKVTEKGKDVELRCDPISGHTALYWYRQSLGQGLEFLIYFQGNSAPDKSGLPSDRFSAERTGGSVSTLTIQRTQQEDSAVYLCASSVGPAGELFFGEGSRLTVL.